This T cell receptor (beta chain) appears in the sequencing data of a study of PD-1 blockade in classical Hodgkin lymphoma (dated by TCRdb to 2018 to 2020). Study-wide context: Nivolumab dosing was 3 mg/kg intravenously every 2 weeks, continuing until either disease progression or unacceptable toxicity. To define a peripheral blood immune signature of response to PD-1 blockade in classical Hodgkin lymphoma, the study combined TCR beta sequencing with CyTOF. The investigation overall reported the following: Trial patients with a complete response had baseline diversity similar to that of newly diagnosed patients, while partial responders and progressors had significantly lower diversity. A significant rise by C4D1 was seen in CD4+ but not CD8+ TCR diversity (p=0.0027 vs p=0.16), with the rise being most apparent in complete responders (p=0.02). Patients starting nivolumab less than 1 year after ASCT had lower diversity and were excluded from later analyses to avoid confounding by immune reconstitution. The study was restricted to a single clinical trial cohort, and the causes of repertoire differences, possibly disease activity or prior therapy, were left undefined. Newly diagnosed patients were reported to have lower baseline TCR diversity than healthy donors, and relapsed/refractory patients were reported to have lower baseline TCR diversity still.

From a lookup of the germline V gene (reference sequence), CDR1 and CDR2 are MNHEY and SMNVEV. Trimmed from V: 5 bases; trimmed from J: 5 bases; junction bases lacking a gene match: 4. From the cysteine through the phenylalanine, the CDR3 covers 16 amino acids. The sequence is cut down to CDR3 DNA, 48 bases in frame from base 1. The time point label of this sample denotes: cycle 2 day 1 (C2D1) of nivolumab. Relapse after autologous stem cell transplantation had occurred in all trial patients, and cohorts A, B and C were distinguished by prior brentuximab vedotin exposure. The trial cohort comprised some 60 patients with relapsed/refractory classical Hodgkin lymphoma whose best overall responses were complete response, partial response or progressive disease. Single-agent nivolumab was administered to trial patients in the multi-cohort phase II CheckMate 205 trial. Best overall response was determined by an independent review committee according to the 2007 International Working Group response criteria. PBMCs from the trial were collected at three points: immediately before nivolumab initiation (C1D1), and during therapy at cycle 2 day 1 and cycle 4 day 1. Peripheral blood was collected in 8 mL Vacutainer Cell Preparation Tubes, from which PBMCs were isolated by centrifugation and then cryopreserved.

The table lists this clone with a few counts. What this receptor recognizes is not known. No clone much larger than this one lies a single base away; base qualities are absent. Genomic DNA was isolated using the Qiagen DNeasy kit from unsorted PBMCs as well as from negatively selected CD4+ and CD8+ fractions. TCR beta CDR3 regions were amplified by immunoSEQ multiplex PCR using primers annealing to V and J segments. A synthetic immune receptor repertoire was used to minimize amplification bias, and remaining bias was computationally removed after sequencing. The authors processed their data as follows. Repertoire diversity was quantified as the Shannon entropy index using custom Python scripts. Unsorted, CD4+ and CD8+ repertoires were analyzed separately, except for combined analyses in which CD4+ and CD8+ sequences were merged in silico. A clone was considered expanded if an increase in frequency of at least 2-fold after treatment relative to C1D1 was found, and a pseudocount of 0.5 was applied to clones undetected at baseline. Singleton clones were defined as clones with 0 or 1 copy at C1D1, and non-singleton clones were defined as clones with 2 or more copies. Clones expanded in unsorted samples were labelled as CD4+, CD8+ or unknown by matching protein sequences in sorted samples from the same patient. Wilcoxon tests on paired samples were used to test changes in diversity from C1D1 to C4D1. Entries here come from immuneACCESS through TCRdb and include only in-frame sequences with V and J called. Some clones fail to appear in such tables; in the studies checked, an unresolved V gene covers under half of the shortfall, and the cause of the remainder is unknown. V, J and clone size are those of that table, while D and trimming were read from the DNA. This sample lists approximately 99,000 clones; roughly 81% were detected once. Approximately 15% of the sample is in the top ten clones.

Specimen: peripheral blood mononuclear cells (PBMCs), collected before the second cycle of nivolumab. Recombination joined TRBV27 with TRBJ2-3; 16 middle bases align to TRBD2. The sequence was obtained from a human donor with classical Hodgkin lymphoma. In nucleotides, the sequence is TGTGCCAGCAGTCCCGGGACTAGCGGGAGGGGAGATACGCAGTATTTT. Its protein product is CASSPGTSGRGDTQYF.